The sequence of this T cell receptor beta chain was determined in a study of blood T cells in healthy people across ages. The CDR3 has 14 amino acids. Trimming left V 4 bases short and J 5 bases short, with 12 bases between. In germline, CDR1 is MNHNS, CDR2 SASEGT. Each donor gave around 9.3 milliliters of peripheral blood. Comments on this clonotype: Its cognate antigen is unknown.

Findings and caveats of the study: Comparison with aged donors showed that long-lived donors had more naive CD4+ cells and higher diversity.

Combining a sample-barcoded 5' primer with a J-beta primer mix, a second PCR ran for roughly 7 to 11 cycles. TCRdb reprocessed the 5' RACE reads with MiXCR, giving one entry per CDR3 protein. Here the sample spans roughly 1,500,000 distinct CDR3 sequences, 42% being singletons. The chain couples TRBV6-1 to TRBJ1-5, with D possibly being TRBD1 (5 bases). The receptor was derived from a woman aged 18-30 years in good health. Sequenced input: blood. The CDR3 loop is CASSGRGLDQPQHF. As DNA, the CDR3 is TGTGCCAGCAGTGGCCGGGGGTTGGATCAGCCCCAGCATTTT.